Listed below are T cell receptor beta chains from one sample, sequenced in a study of response to subunit inactivated influenza vaccine. MiXCR, run by TCRdb on the RT-PCR reads, gives a single entry per CDR3 protein. The data show roughly 700,000 distinct CDR3 sequences, approximately 15% seen once. The source material was PBMCs from blood, sampled 14 days before vaccination. Receptors were obtained from a middle-aged man who received an inactivated influenza vaccine. The CDR3 runs from the conserved cysteine through the conserved F or W. A D gene is named only where the DNA matches it firmly. A row's size may be missing; if present it is once, few, many or a size class.

v_gene	d_gene	j_gene	abundance	CDR3aa	CDR3nt
TRBV28	NA	TRBJ2-2	NA	CASTSREGAFTGELFF	TGTGCCAGCACCTCCCGGGAGGGGGCTTTCACCGGGGAGCTGTTTTTT
TRBV12-3/TRBV12-4	TRBD1	TRBJ2-5	NA	CASSRTGQGETQYF	TGTGCCAGCAGTAGGACAGGGCAAGGGGAGACCCAGTACTTC
TRBV28	TRBD2	TRBJ2-5	NA	CASTLAGNQETQYF	TGTGCCAGCACCCTAGCGGGGAATCAAGAGACCCAGTACTTC
TRBV28	NA	TRBJ2-7	few	CASSLRPLLRTYEQYF	TGTGCCAGCAGTTTAAGGCCGCTTCTACGAACCTACGAGCAGTACTTC
TRBV5-6	NA	TRBJ1-6	few	CASSLSGSYNSPLHF	TGTGCCAGCAGCTTGTCCGGCTCCTATAATTCACCCCTCCACTTT
TRBV3-1	NA	TRBJ1-5	NA	CASSQDRDQPQHF	TGTGCCAGCAGCCAAGACAGGGATCAGCCCCAGCATTTT
TRBV11-2	TRBD1	TRBJ2-1	NA	CASSNRDRENEQFF	TGTGCCAGCAGCAACCGGGACAGGGAGAATGAGCAGTTCTTC
TRBV28	NA	TRBJ1-2	NA	CASSLGGNLYGYTF	TGTGCCAGCAGTTTGGGGGGCAACCTCTATGGCTACACCTTC
TRBV28	NA	TRBJ2-5	NA	CAGSGRGPVYGGQETQYF	TGTGCCGGCAGCGGGCGGGGACCTGTTTACGGGGGCCAGGAGACCCAGTACTTC
TRBV6-2/TRBV6-3	TRBD1	TRBJ1-1	NA	CASSPGQGKAFF	TGTGCCAGCAGTCCTGGACAGGGAAAAGCTTTCTTT
TRBV28	NA	TRBJ2-5	NA	CASSFRRTQETQYF	TGTGCCAGCAGTTTTCGGCGGACCCAAGAGACCCAGTACTTC
TRBV7-9	NA	TRBJ1-1	NA	CASSSIPGLLNTEAFF	TGTGCCAGCAGCTCGATCCCGGGCCTCCTGAACACTGAAGCTTTCTTT
TRBV6-6	NA	TRBJ2-7	NA	CASSREEYEQYF	TGTGCCAGCAGTAGAGAGGAGTACGAGCAGTACTTC
TRBV4-3	TRBD1	TRBJ1-6	NA	CASSQAGQGYNSPLHF	TGCGCCAGCAGCCAAGCGGGACAGGGATATAATTCACCCCTCCACTTT
TRBV18	NA	TRBJ1-1	NA	CASSPERGGMNTEAFF	TGTGCCAGCTCACCAGAGCGTGGGGGCATGAACACTGAAGCTTTCTTT
TRBV3-1	NA	TRBJ1-1	NA	CASSLTTGKAFF	TGTGCCAGCAGCTTAACTACAGGAAAAGCTTTCTTT
TRBV20-1	NA	TRBJ2-7	NA	CSATEGLRGTYEQYF	TGCAGTGCAACAGAAGGGCTCAGGGGAACCTACGAGCAGTACTTC
TRBV20-1	NA	TRBJ2-3	many	CSARAGSRTDTQYF	TGCAGTGCTAGAGCCGGGAGCCGCACAGATACGCAGTATTTT
TRBV27	TRBD2	TRBJ2-1	few	CASSRSGTSGRAEQFF	TGTGCCAGCAGCCGTTCCGGGACTAGCGGGAGGGCGGAGCAGTTCTTC
TRBV27	TRBD2	TRBJ2-3	many	CASRKTSGRRTDTQYF	TGTGCCAGCAGGAAGACTAGCGGGAGACGTACAGATACGCAGTATTTT